A selection of T cell receptor beta chains follows, all from one sample in a study of cytomegalovirus exposure and HLA in healthy donors. Sequenced by immunoSEQ multiplex PCR; TCRdb stores in-frame clones only, minus some. The table includes about 100,000 clones, 83% detected once. Input material: PBMCs. All receptors derive from a man aged 35-49 years in good health and CMV-seronegative. Each CDR3 is given with its conserved first and last residue. Each record gives: V gene, D gene, clone size, J gene, CDR3 protein, CDR3 DNA. A D gene is named only where the DNA matches it firmly. Rows may omit the clone size; those that give it use once, few, many or a size class.

TRBV7-2,NA,NA,TRBJ1-5,CASSSTTGEQPQHF,TGTGCCAGCAGCTCAACGACGGGGGAGCAGCCCCAGCATTTT
TRBV5-4,NA,NA,TRBJ1-5,CASSSGPKGNQPQHF,TGTGCCAGCAGCTCTGGACCCAAGGGGAATCAGCCCCAGCATTTT
TRBV7-3,NA,few,TRBJ2-1,CASSPDRGGALYNEQFF,TGTGCCAGCAGCCCCGACCGGGGCGGGGCCCTTTACAATGAGCAGTTCTTC
TRBV6-5,NA,NA,TRBJ2-1,CASSSLRHHRDEQFF,TGTGCCAGCAGTTCCCTACGGCACCACCGGGATGAGCAGTTCTTC
TRBV5-1,NA,NA,TRBJ1-2,CASSWTRDTIYGYTF,TGCGCCAGCAGCTGGACCCGGGACACCATCTATGGCTACACCTTC
TRBV9,NA,NA,TRBJ1-1,CASSAQANTEAFF,TGTGCCAGCAGCGCACAGGCTAACACTGAAGCTTTCTTT
TRBV13,TRBD1,NA,TRBJ2-3,CASSLETGDTDTQYF,TGTGCCAGCAGCTTAGAGACAGGGGACACAGATACGCAGTATTTT
TRBV19,TRBD1,NA,TRBJ1-1,CASTMGQINTEAFF,TGTGCCAGTACCATGGGACAGATTAACACTGAAGCTTTCTTT
TRBV21-1,NA,NA,TRBJ1-5,CASSALDRGYQPQHF,TGTGCCAGCAGCGCTCTGGACAGGGGGTATCAGCCCCAGCATTTT
TRBV13,TRBD2,NA,TRBJ2-7,CASSLRSGGTYEQYF,TGTGCCAGCAGCTTACGGAGCGGGGGAACCTACGAGCAGTACTTC
TRBV7-9,TRBD1,NA,TRBJ1-2,CASSPTDRLYGYTF,TGTGCCAGCAGCCCTACGGACAGGCTCTATGGCTACACCTTC
TRBV6-1,NA,NA,TRBJ2-5,CASSLGLQETQYF,TGTGCCAGCAGTCTGGGACTTCAAGAGACCCAGTACTTC
TRBV4-3,NA,few,TRBJ2-7,CASSRGDRFGSYEQYF,TGCGCCAGCAGCCGCGGCGACAGGTTTGGCTCCTACGAGCAGTACTTC
TRBV7-3,TRBD1,NA,TRBJ1-1,CASSSLGQGNTEAFF,TGTGCCAGCAGCTCCCTGGGACAGGGGAACACTGAAGCTTTCTTT
TRBV5-6,TRBD2,NA,TRBJ2-1,CASNIAGVSYNEQFF,TGTGCCAGCAATATAGCGGGGGTTTCCTACAATGAGCAGTTCTTC
TRBV14,NA,NA,TRBJ2-5,CASSQSRGETQYF,TGTGCCAGCAGCCAATCCCGGGGAGAGACCCAGTACTTC
TRBV6-4,NA,NA,TRBJ1-5,CASSMGHSSPPLGQPQHF,TGTGCCAGCAGTATGGGACACTCCTCCCCCCCTTTGGGTCAGCCCCAGCATTTT
TRBV11-3,NA,NA,TRBJ2-7,CASSLEVGNSYEQYF,TGTGCCAGCAGCTTAGAGGTCGGTAACTCCTACGAGCAGTACTTC
TRBV27,NA,NA,TRBJ2-7,CASSTPALNSYEQYF,TGTGCCAGCAGTACACCCGCCCTCAACTCCTACGAGCAGTACTTC
TRBV11-3,NA,NA,TRBJ2-3,CASSLGVHFGLSASTDTQYF,TGTGCCAGCAGCTTAGGAGTTCATTTCGGGTTATCTGCTAGCACAGATACGCAGTATTTT
TRBV4-1,TRBD1,once,TRBJ1-1,CASSQYGQGNTEAFF,TGCGCCAGCAGCCAATACGGACAGGGGAACACTGAAGCTTTCTTT
TRBV5-1,TRBD2,NA,TRBJ2-3,CASSLEAGGQTDTQYF,TGCGCCAGCAGCTTGGAAGCGGGAGGGCAGACAGATACGCAGTATTTT
TRBV11-3,TRBD1,NA,TRBJ2-1,CASSLEGTVGEQFF,TGTGCCAGCAGCTTAGAGGGGACAGTGGGTGAGCAGTTCTTC
TRBV19,TRBD1,NA,TRBJ1-5,CASRRDRGGDQPQHF,TGTGCCAGTAGAAGGGACAGGGGGGGGGATCAGCCCCAGCATTTT
TRBV19,NA,NA,TRBJ2-5,CASSIERESTQYF,TGTGCCAGTAGTATAGAAAGGGAGTCCACCCAATACTTC
TRBV29-1,TRBD1,NA,TRBJ1-1,CSVVRQGAENTEAFF,TGCAGCGTGGTAAGACAGGGGGCTGAGAACACTGAAGCTTTCTTT
TRBV7-2,TRBD2,NA,TRBJ2-2,CASSLAGGTNTGELFF,TGTGCCAGCAGCCTCGCGGGGGGAACGAACACCGGGGAGCTGTTTTTT
TRBV19,NA,NA,TRBJ1-5,CASSIGERGPQHF,TGTGCCAGTAGTATAGGGGAACGGGGACCCCAGCATTTT
TRBV11-2,NA,NA,TRBJ2-7,CASSLGREASCEQYF,TGTGCCAGCAGCTTAGGTCGAGAGGCTTCCTGCGAGCAGTACTTC
TRBV13,TRBD1,NA,TRBJ1-2,CASSPGGQGAYGYTF,TGTGCCAGCAGCCCCGGGGGACAGGGGGCGTATGGCTACACCTTC
TRBV18,NA,NA,TRBJ1-1,CASSPNPGSRDTEAFF,TGTGCCAGCTCACCAAACCCAGGGTCCCGGGACACTGAAGCTTTCTTT
TRBV9,TRBD1,NA,TRBJ1-5,CASSDAGGQPQHF,TGTGCCAGCAGCGACGCAGGGGGTCAGCCCCAGCATTTT
TRBV9,TRBD2,NA,TRBJ2-3,CASSVDDVGGSADTQYF,TGTGCCAGCAGCGTAGACGATGTGGGGGGGAGCGCAGATACGCAGTATTTT
TRBV18,NA,NA,TRBJ1-5,CASSPPSGSGNQPQHF,TGTGCCAGCTCACCACCTTCAGGGTCCGGCAATCAGCCCCAGCATTTT
TRBV5-1,NA,NA,TRBJ2-5,CASSLFVGGLETQYF,TGCGCCAGCAGCTTGTTCGTGGGGGGGCTGGAGACCCAGTACTTC
TRBV6-4,TRBD1,NA,TRBJ1-2,CASSDSGQGSGYTF,TGTGCCAGCAGTGACTCAGGACAGGGATCCGGCTACACCTTC
TRBV11-2,TRBD2,once,TRBJ2-2,CASSWSGGAAGELFF,TGTGCCAGCAGTTGGAGCGGGGGGGCCGCCGGGGAGCTGTTTTTT
TRBV6-5,NA,NA,TRBJ1-3,CASSYSPGSGNTIYF,TGTGCCAGCAGTTACTCACCAGGGTCCGGAAACACCATATATTTT
TRBV18,TRBD1,NA,TRBJ2-6,CASSPGQGNSGANVLTF,TGTGCCAGCTCACCGGGACAGGGGAACTCTGGGGCCAACGTCCTGACTTTC
TRBV7-2,TRBD2,NA,TRBJ2-7,CASSLAGGAYEQYF,TGTGCCAGCAGCTTAGCCGGGGGGGCCTACGAGCAGTACTTC
TRBV30,TRBD1,NA,TRBJ1-2,CALGGGGYTF,TGTGCCTTAGGGGGCGGAGGCTACACCTTC
TRBV5-4,NA,NA,TRBJ2-1,CASSLKLVTNEQFF,TGTGCCAGCAGCTTGAAACTAGTGACGAATGAGCAGTTCTTC
TRBV11-1,NA,NA,TRBJ1-3,CASSLYRTGTGNTIYF,TGTGCCAGCAGCTTATACAGGACGGGCACTGGAAACACCATATATTTT
TRBV19,TRBD1,NA,TRBJ1-2,CASSMGDRGGGYTF,TGTGCCAGTAGTATGGGGGACAGGGGAGGCGGCTACACCTTC
TRBV15,NA,NA,TRBJ1-5,CATSRVSSGNQPQHF,TGTGCCACCAGCAGAGTTTCTTCAGGTAATCAGCCCCAGCATTTT
TRBV21-1,NA,NA,TRBJ1-2,CASSKVGEGYGYTF,TGTGCCAGCAGCAAAGTCGGGGAAGGCTATGGCTACACCTTC